This T cell receptor beta chain was recorded in a study of shared clonotypes between healthy human individuals. As concerns this clone: What it binds is not known.

The germline CDR1 and CDR2 sequences are SGHRS and YFSETQ. The length of the CDR3 is 13 residues. V shed 3 bases and J shed 1 base, with 8 bases lying between them. Splitting of each subset's genomic DNA was done evenly across several immunoSEQ plates. Unsorted PBMC contributed about 0.3 ug DNA, 25,000 to 35,000 T cell genomes, to each replicate PCR. The sequenced material, unsorted PBMC DNA, was run on ten immunoSEQ deep assay plates. The table came from immunoSEQ multiplex PCR; TCRdb's copy has only in-frame clones and leaves some out. The table has about 460,000 clones, over 60% seen once. Study observations and caveats: Only blood was sampled, and tissue TCR repertoires likely differ from blood ones.

Sequenced input: PBMCs. The chain recombines TRBV5-1 with TRBJ2-7, with D uncertain. The clonotype originates from a woman aged 40 to 50 in good health. Some clones in this sample may be carry-over from other donors' samples. CDR3 protein: CASSWTGSYEQYF. The CDR3 nucleotides read TGCGCCAGCAGCTGGACCGGTTCCTACGAGCAGTACTTC.